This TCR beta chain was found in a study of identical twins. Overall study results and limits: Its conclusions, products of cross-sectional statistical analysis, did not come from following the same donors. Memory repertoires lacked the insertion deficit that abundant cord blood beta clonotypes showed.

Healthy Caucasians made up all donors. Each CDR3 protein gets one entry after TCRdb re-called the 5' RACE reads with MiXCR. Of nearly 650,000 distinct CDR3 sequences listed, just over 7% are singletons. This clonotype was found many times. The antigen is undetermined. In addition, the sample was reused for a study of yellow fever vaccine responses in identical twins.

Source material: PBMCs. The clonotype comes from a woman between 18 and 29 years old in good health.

CDR3 coding DNA: TGCGCCAGCAGCCCGGCGGGTTCTATTGGAAACACCATATATTTT. This sequence encodes CASSPAGSIGNTIYF. The chain uses TRBV4-1 and TRBJ1-3; D remains ambiguous. CDR1 and CDR2 from the germline V gene are MGHRA and YSYEKL. The CDR3 is 15 residues long. Trimming took off 4 bases at V and 3 bases at J, with 13 bases between the two ends.